The clone carrying this TCR beta chain was seen once. This record comes from a study of blood T cell repertoires in COVID-19. Study-level information: Sites across the United States, Italy and Spain contributed samples from acute and convalescent COVID-19. T cells, B-cell-depleted T cells, or PBMCs supplied cDNA or gDNA.

The CDR3 spans 17 residues. Germline V CDR1 and CDR2: ENHRY, SYGVKD. J lost 3 bases, V lost 4 bases, and 8 bases had no gene match. The age range of participants was about 18 to 100 years, with residence in about two dozen US areas. Per the study methods: Researchers report that nucleated cell counts were estimated from reference gene primer amplification. The table came from immunoSEQ multiplex PCR; TCRdb's copy has only in-frame clones and leaves some out. V, J and clone size are those of that table, while D and trimming were read from the DNA. The sample includes 200,000 to 250,000 clones, over 75% of them seen just once.

The genes are TRBV10-3 and TRBJ2-3, with 12 bases matching TRBD2. Sequenced: PBMCs or T cells enriched from blood (not recorded which). The TCR comes from a man in his forties who had recovered from COVID-19. DNA for the CDR3: TGTGCCATCAGTGGTTCTAGCGGGGGGGCCCTAACAGATACGCAGTATTTT. This sequence encodes CAISGSSGGALTDTQYF.